A single sample is the source of the 17 T cell receptor beta chains below, sequenced in a study of shared clonotypes between healthy human individuals. Here immunoSEQ multiplex PCR was the method, and the copy in TCRdb shows in-frame clones only, minus some. The data hold about 1.5 million clones, with roughly 96% observed a single time. The sample comprised naive CD4+ T cells sorted from blood. Subset described: CD45RA+ positively selected. The receptors shown here come from a man between 25 and 39 years old in good health.

This sequence joins TRBV28 and TRBJ2-1, with 7 bases aligning to TRBD2. V shed 3 bases, J shed 12 bases, and the junction held 5 bases outside the gene matches. The CDR3 runs to 12 residues. The germline V gene has CDR1 MDHEN and CDR2 SYDVKM. CDR3 loop: CASSFGGVGQFF. In nucleotides, the CDR3 is TGTGCCAGCAGTTTTGGGGGGGTTGGGCAGTTCTTC.

This clone is a singleton in its sample. This chain links TRBV25-1 with TRBJ1-1; D perhaps matches TRBD1 (5 bases). V was shortened by 4 bases and J by 2 bases, with 8 bases between the two germline ends. The CDR3 is made up of 13 amino acids. Germline V lookup: CDR1 MGHDK, CDR2 SYGVNS. CDR3 bases: TGTGCCAGCAGTGTGACAGTTAACACTGAAGCTTTCTTT. Protein: CASSVTVNTEAFF.

This chain uses TRBV11-2 with TRBJ2-3; 10 bases are a match to TRBD2. The CDR3 is made up of 16 amino acids. Germline V lookup: CDR1 SGHAT, CDR2 FQNNGV. The V gene end was trimmed by 5 bases and the J gene end by 3 bases; junction bases not matched to a gene: 8. The CDR3 reads CASSLQPGLATDTQYF. The CDR3 DNA reads as TGTGCCAGCAGCCTACAACCGGGACTAGCGACAGATACGCAGTATTTT.

This rearrangement joins TRBV7-8 to TRBJ2-5, with 12 nucleotides matching TRBD2. J gave up 5 bases and V 8 bases, and 9 bases lay outside the gene matches. The germline V gene has CDR1 SGHVS and CDR2 FQNEAQ. CDR3 length equals 15 residues. In DNA form, the CDR3 reads TGTGCCAGCGGACTAGCGGGAAAACGCGGGGAGACCCAGTACTTC. Residues: CASGLAGKRGETQYF.

The chain couples TRBV5-6 to TRBJ1-5; TRBD1 matches at 8 bases. CDR3 length: 15 amino acids. CDR1 is SGHDT, CDR2 YYEEEE, per germline. Trimming took 1 base from V and 4 from J; bases not matched to a gene: 4. The CDR3 spells CASSLLRTGNQPQHF. CDR3 nucleotides: TGTGCCAGCAGCTTGTTGAGGACAGGGAATCAGCCCCAGCATTTT. Using reference TRBV5-6 and TRBJ1-5 for the parts outside the CDR3, the full variable domain is DAGVTQSPTHLIKTRGQQVTLRCSPKSGHDTVSWYQQALGQGPQFIFQYYEEEERQRGNFPDRFSGHQFPNYSSELNVNALLLGDSALYLCASSLLRTGNQPQHFGDGTRLSIL.

The chain has TRBV5-5 and TRBJ2-7; 11 nucleotides match TRBD2. Germline V gives CDR1 SGHKS, CDR2 YYEKEE (reference sequence). V shed 0 bases, J shed 4 bases, and the junction held 12 bases outside the gene matches. The CDR3 runs to 18 residues. The CDR3 region has the DNA TGTGCCAGCAGCTTGGATGGTTTTACTAGCGGGAGTCGTTACGAGCAGTACTTC. It encodes CASSLDGFTSGSRYEQYF.

Regarding this clone: This sample also contains other DNA sequences that code for the same CDR3. The chain employs TRBV7-2 and TRBJ2-3; possible D gene TRBD1, 5 bases. Germline-derived CDR1 and CDR2 are SGHTA and FQGNSA. Trimming took off 5 bases at V and 3 bases at J, with 9 bases between the two ends. The CDR3 covers 13 residues. CDR3: CASSPPGTDTQYF. CDR3 in DNA: TGTGCCAGCAGCCCCCCAGGGACAGATACGCAGTATTTT.

V usage is TRBV10-3 and J usage is TRBJ1-1; D may be TRBD1 (5 bases). Trimming cost V 0 bases and J 0 bases, with 8 bases left between them. The CDR3 is 15 residues long. Germline values: CDR1 ENHRY, CDR2 SYGVKD. Here the CDR3 reads CAISESKTVNTEAFF. For the CDR3, the DNA is TGTGCCATCAGTGAGTCGAAGACAGTGAACACTGAAGCTTTCTTT.

The chain's CDR3 is CASSQRTPSTDTQYF. DNA for the CDR3: TGTGCCAGCAGCCAGAGGACACCTAGCACAGATACGCAGTATTTT. The J gene is TRBJ2-3, the V gene TRBV7-8; tentative D call: TRBD1 (5 bases). This CDR3 contains 15 residues. V was trimmed by 5 bases and J by 0 bases, leaving 12 bases between them. The V gene's germline CDR1 is SGHVS and CDR2 FQNEAQ.

The chain has TRBV9 and TRBJ2-1, with 9 bases lining up with TRBD2. J gave up 0 bases and V 4 bases, and 8 bases lay outside the gene matches. Germline CDR1 and CDR2: SGDLS and YYNGEE. CDR3 length: 17 residues. The CDR3 reads CASSLRLAESSYNEQFF. The CDR3 DNA reads as TGTGCCAGCAGCTTGAGACTAGCGGAGAGCTCCTACAATGAGCAGTTCTTC.

CDR3 DNA: TGTGCCAGCTCACCGGGACAGGGGACCGACGAGCAGTACTTC. This codes for CASSPGQGTDEQYF. This chain links TRBV18 with TRBJ2-7, with 10 bases aligning to TRBD1. Per the germline V gene, CDR1 is KGHSH and CDR2 is LQKENI. With V trimmed by 3 bases and J by 5 bases, 4 bases remained unmatched. The CDR3 consists of 14 residues.

The V call is TRBV7-9, the J call TRBJ1-2, with D perhaps matching TRBD1 (6 bases). This CDR3 spans 18 amino acids. CDR1 is SEHNR, CDR2 FQNEAQ, per germline (reference sequence). V lost 6 bases to trimming and J lost 2 bases, with 25 bases between them. Here the CDR3 DNA reads TGTGCCAGCAGTCGCGGAGAGGGGGGCCCGGGAACAAACTATGGCTACACCTTC. Translation gives CASSRGEGGPGTNYGYTF.

The J gene is TRBJ1-5, the V gene TRBV23-1; no clear D. TRBV23-1 has ORF status, its function being uncertain. V was pared by 8 bases and J by 0 bases, with 14 bases between. The CDR3 covers 15 residues. Here the CDR3 DNA reads TGCGCCAGCGGACCAACGGCCTGTAGCAATCAGCCCCAGCATTTT. This gives the protein CASGPTACSNQPQHF.

The V call is TRBV11-2, the J call TRBJ2-4; the match to TRBD1 covers 9 bases. Germline CDR1 and CDR2: SGHAT and FQNNGV. Germline trimming cut 2 bases from V and 6 bases from J; bases unmatched to any gene: 5. The CDR3 spans 15 residues. Here the CDR3 DNA reads TGTGCCAGCAGCTTAAGGACAGGGGTCGGAAACATTCAGTACTTC. Translation gives CASSLRTGVGNIQYF.

On this clone: In the same sample, other DNA sequences code for this CDR3. V and J are TRBV19 and TRBJ2-3; TRBD2 might be the D (5 bases). The CDR3 length is 15 residues. CDR1 and CDR2 (germline): LNHDA, SQIVND (reference sequence). V was shortened by 1 base and J by 0 bases, with 8 bases between the two germline ends. DNA of the CDR3: TGTGCCAGTAGTATAGGCGGGCTTAGCACAGATACGCAGTATTTT. Translation gives CASSIGGLSTDTQYF.

This clone has only a few counts. The chain has TRBV10-2 and TRBJ2-1; D not resolved. This CDR3 spans 12 amino acids. Germline loops: CDR1 WSHSY, CDR2 SAAADI. Trimming took 10 bases from V and 5 from J, leaving 12 bases between them. CDR3 in DNA: TGCGCCACCTATGACCAAAACAATGAGCAGTTCTTC. Translation: CATYDQNNEQFF.

In this sample, this clone turned up once. This chain uses TRBV28 with TRBJ2-7; D might be TRBD2 (6 bases). Deletions cut 4 bases from V and 0 bases from J, with 16 bases between. The germline gives CDR1 MDHEN, CDR2 SYDVKM. CDR3 length equals 16 residues. The CDR3 loop is CASSSPGRDSSYEQYF. The CDR3, as DNA: TGTGCCAGCAGTTCGCCGGGACGGGACTCCTCCTACGAGCAGTACTTC.